This T cell receptor (beta chain) is drawn from a study of T-cell reconstitution after alpha-beta-depleted transplantation in children (dated by TCRdb to 2016 to 2017). At the level of the whole study: Using TCR repertoire profiling, the study quantitatively followed how T-cell immune reconstitution unfolded in children after TCRalphabeta/CD19-depleted allogeneic hematopoietic cell transplantation.

V is shortened by 2 bases, J by 0 bases, and the region joining them spans 14 bases. The CDR3 runs 17 amino acids, cysteine and phenylalanine included. Only CDR3 DNA is held: 51 bases, read in frame from base 1. Library generation was performed with PCR. The reads were generated on an Illumina HiSeq 2500. TCR library preparation used molecular barcoding, with unique molecular identifiers applied to normalize quantification of the TCRbeta repertoire. Through fastp at Q25 and MiXCR, TCRdb rebuilt clones from the public reads, retaining in-frame beta chains. CDR3 protein sequences are deduplicated, and each keeps its most common genes and DNA. The sample includes some 200,000 distinct CDR3 sequences, with under 13% observed a single time. The ten biggest clones cover 28% of the sample. What the treatment or condition label conveys for this sample: allogeneic hematopoietic cell transplantation with graft depleted of TCRalphabeta T cells and CD19 B cells. The transplant recipients were children given TCRalphabeta/CD19-depleted allogeneic hematopoietic cell grafts.

This clonotype was counted at least ten times. It lacks a known antigen. The sample holds no much larger clone one base away, and base qualities are not on file. The study at large found these results: Over the following months the frequencies of hyperexpanded clones went down, and after one year T-cell counts and TCRbeta diversity were mostly credited to newly produced T cells. In some patients, high TCRbeta diversity at day 60 was attributed to recipient T cells and intrathymic progenitors that had survived conditioning. Apparently early alphabetaT-cell count recovery about two months after transplant reportedly relied on only several hundred rapidly expanded clones derived from non-depleted graft cells.

The V gene is TRBV12-3 or TRBV12-4 and the J gene is TRBJ1-3; a weak D assignment points to TRBD1 (5 bases agree). Sequencing used PBMCs, obtained before TCRalphabeta/CD19-depleted stem cell transplant. This receptor was obtained from a child younger than two with acute myeloid leukemia, due to receive a stem cell transplant. At the DNA level, the sequence is TGTGCCAGCAGTTTAAAGGTCCAGGGAGGCTCTGGAAACACCATATATTTT. The resulting protein is CASSLKVQGGSGNTIYF.